These 2 T cell receptor beta chains were sequenced from one sample in a study of shared clonotypes between healthy human individuals. Libraries were prepared by immunoSEQ multiplex PCR; TCRdb keeps only in-frame clonotypes and omits some of them. The sample contains some 2,000,000 clones, roughly 94% of which appear only once. Material for sequencing was naive CD4+ T cells sorted from blood. The subset here: CD45RA+ positively selected. The receptor source for this set is a man between 18 and 35 years old in good health.

The V and J genes are TRBV30 and TRBJ1-2; D is uncertain. The CDR3 runs to 14 residues. Germline V lookup: CDR1 GTSNPN, CDR2 SVGIG (reference sequence). V was cut by 0 bases and J by 6 bases, with 14 bases left in between. CDR3 coding DNA: TGTGCCTGGAGTGTACTACGCGCGGGGAATGGCTACACCTTC. It is translated as CAWSVLRAGNGYTF.

The V gene is TRBV18, the J gene TRBJ1-2; 8 nucleotides agree with TRBD1. Losses at the gene ends were 5 bases for V and 6 bases for J; bases not matched to a gene: 5. This CDR3 is 13 amino acids long. CDR1 and CDR2 (germline): KGHSH, LQKENI. CDR3 region: CASSGTGGDGYTF. In DNA, the CDR3 is TGTGCCAGCTCAGGGACAGGCGGTGATGGCTACACCTTC.